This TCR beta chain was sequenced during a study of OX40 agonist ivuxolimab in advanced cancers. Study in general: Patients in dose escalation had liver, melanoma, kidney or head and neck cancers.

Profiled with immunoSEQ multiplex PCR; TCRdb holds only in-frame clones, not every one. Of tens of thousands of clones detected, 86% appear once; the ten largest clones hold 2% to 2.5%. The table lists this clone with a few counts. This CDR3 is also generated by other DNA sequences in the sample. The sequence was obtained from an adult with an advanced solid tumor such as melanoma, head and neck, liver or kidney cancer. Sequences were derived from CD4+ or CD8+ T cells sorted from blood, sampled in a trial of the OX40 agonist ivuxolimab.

The CDR3 sequence: CASSLGTGNTEAFF. CDR3 DNA sequence: TGCGCCAGCAGTCTCGGGACAGGGAACACTGAAGCTTTCTTT. The V call is TRBV5-1, the J call TRBJ1-1; 8 positions agree with TRBD1. V trimming: 5 bases; J trimming: 1 base; junction bases outside the gene matches: 4. CDR1 and CDR2 from the germline V gene are SGHRS and YFSETQ. The CDR3 contains 14 residues.